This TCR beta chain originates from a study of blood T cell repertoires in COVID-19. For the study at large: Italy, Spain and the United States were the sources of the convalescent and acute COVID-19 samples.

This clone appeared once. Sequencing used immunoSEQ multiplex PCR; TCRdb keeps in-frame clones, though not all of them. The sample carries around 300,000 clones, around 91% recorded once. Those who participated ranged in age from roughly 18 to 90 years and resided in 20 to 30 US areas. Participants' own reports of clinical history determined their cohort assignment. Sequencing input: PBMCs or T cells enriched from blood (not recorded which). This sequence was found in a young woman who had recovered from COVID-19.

The CDR3 loop is CASSPTGAGEAFF. Here the CDR3 DNA reads TGTGCCAGCAGCCCGACAGGGGCGGGGGAAGCTTTCTTT. The genes are TRBV12-3 or TRBV12-4 and TRBJ1-1; TRBD1 aligns across 8 bases. The V gene end was trimmed by 6 bases and the J gene end by 8 bases; junction bases not matched to a gene: 8. This CDR3 is 13 amino acids long.